The 32 T cell receptor beta chains below all came from one sample that was sequenced in a study of T cell changes during pregnancy in multiple sclerosis. Here immunoSEQ multiplex PCR was the method, and the copy in TCRdb shows in-frame clones only, minus some. The sample includes more than 85,000 clones, around 93% of them seen just once. Sequencing was performed on peripheral blood, taken before pregnancy. These receptors were collected from a female donor with multiple sclerosis, enrolled in a pregnancy study.

This rearrangement joins TRBV25-1 to TRBJ1-4; 7 bases are shared with TRBD1. The germline V gene encodes CDR1 MGHDK and CDR2 SYGVNS. The CDR3 is made up of 16 amino acids. V was clipped by 1 base and J by 4 bases; unmatched bases: 6. CDR3 nucleotides: TGTGCCAGCAGTGAATTTCGGGACAGCCTTAATGAAAAACTGTTTTTT. It encodes CASSEFRDSLNEKLFF.

V and J are TRBV4-3 and TRBJ2-3; unclear D gene. The CDR3 contains 14 residues. The V gene lost 0 bases and the J gene lost 2 bases, with 6 bases spanning the gap. In germline, CDR1 is LGHNA, CDR2 YSLEER. CDR3 region: CASSQEFYTDTQYF. The CDR3, as DNA: TGCGCCAGCAGCCAAGAGTTCTACACAGATACGCAGTATTTT.

This clone was picked up a small number of times. The rearrangement links TRBV25-1 to TRBJ2-2; D is perhaps TRBD2 (6 bases). CDR3 length equals 14 residues. CDR1 and CDR2 (germline): MGHDK, SYGVNS. V lost 6 bases and J lost 7, with 15 bases in between. CDR3 residues: CASRDWGDFGELFF. DNA of the CDR3: TGTGCCAGCAGGGACTGGGGGGACTTCGGGGAGCTGTTTTTT.

This chain uses TRBV19 with TRBJ2-2; D gene unclear. The CDR3 has 14 residues. V dropped 5 bases and J dropped 4 bases, with 11 bases sitting between them. The germline V gene has CDR1 LNHDA and CDR2 SQIVND (reference sequence). Written as DNA, the CDR3 is TGTGCCAGTAGTCTGGCGTGGAGCACCGGGGAGCTGTTTTTT. It encodes CASSLAWSTGELFF.

The chain combines TRBV7-2 with TRBJ2-7; D unclear. In germline, CDR1 is SGHTA, CDR2 FQGNSA. The germline V and J ends were trimmed by 3 bases and 0 bases, with 6 bases remaining between them. The length of the CDR3 is 13 residues. In DNA, the CDR3 is TGTGCCAGCAGCTTTAGGAGCTCCTACGAGCAGTACTTC. Translating gives CASSFRSSYEQYF.

J is TRBJ1-1 and V is TRBV5-1; 7 bases map to TRBD1. V shed 4 bases and J 1 base; nucleotides not matched to a gene: 10. This CDR3 has 16 residues. CDR1 and CDR2 from the germline V gene are SGHRS and YFSETQ. The CDR3 DNA follows: TGCGCCAGCAGCGGAGAGACAGGGTTGAAGAACACTGAAGCTTTCTTT. It specifies CASSGETGLKNTEAFF.

A remark on this clone: The sample has other DNA sequences that encode this CDR3 too. The rearrangement links TRBV19 to TRBJ2-7; the match to TRBD1 covers 8 bases. J was trimmed by 7 bases and V by 6 bases; bases with no gene match: 11. The CDR3 has 14 amino acids. Germline loops: CDR1 LNHDA, CDR2 SQIVND (reference sequence). The CDR3 coding sequence is TGTGCCAGTAGCCCCGGGCAGGGGGCGGGTGAGCAGTACTTC. This codes for CASSPGQGAGEQYF.

This chain uses TRBV29-1 with TRBJ2-5; 10 positions agree with TRBD2. The length of the CDR3 is 14 residues. In germline, CDR1 is SQVTM, CDR2 ANQGSEA. J lost 4 bases, V lost 4 bases, and 6 bases had no gene match. The CDR3 loop reads CSVVLAGVGETQYF. CDR3 DNA sequence: TGCAGCGTTGTGCTAGCGGGAGTGGGAGAGACCCAGTACTTC.

This chain links TRBV5-6 with TRBJ1-2, with TRBD1 matching 7 bases. The ends lost 0 bases at V and 10 bases at J; junction bases unmatched: 6. CDR1 SGHDT and CDR2 YYEEEE come from the germline V gene. The CDR3 totals 13 residues. The CDR3 loop reads CASSLAGQEAYTF. CDR3 nucleotide sequence: TGTGCCAGCAGCTTGGCCGGACAGGAAGCCTACACCTTC.

The V call is TRBV29-1, the J call TRBJ2-3; D is possibly TRBD2 (5 bases). Germline-derived CDR1 and CDR2 are SQVTM and ANQGSEA. The CDR3 is made up of 15 amino acids. V lost 1 base and J lost 0, with 11 bases in between. CDR3 amino acids: CSVEGDSASTDTQYF. The CDR3 DNA reads TGCAGCGTTGAAGGTGATAGCGCTAGCACAGATACGCAGTATTTT.

This chain uses TRBV30 with TRBJ2-1; 8 positions agree with TRBD2. The CDR3 length is 15 residues. The V segment lost 7 bases and the J segment 3 bases; nucleotides outside the gene matches: 11. Germline V CDR1 and CDR2: GTSNPN, SVGIG (reference sequence). The CDR3 loop reads CAYTAVSGGYNEQFF. In DNA form, the CDR3 reads TGTGCCTATACTGCCGTAAGCGGGGGCTACAATGAGCAGTTCTTC. Full variable domain (missing parts from reference TRBV30 and TRBJ2-1): SQTIHQWPATLVQPVGSPLSLECTVEGTSNPNLYWYRQAAGRGLQLLFYSVGIGQISSEVPQNLSASRPQDRQFILSSKKLLLSDSGFYLCAYTAVSGGYNEQFFGPGTRLTVL.

V and J are TRBV5-1 and TRBJ2-2; 12 bases line up with TRBD1. V lost 3 bases, J lost 5 bases, and 14 bases stayed unmatched. The CDR3 is 19 amino acids. Germline lookup yields CDR1 SGHRS and CDR2 YFSETQ. CDR3 sequence: CASSSPGQGALVRTGELFF. In DNA, the CDR3 is TGCGCCAGCAGCTCGCCGGGACAGGGGGCGCTGGTTAGAACCGGGGAGCTGTTTTTT.

The chain has TRBV6-6 and TRBJ1-4; TRBD1 is a possible D gene (6 bases). This CDR3 is built from 14 residues. CDR1 is MNHNY and CDR2 is SVGAGI in the germline V gene (reference sequence). Trimming took 6 bases from V and 8 from J, leaving 16 bases between them. This CDR3 is CASRIRGIGEKLFF. The CDR3 nucleotides read TGTGCCAGCAGAATCAGGGGAATCGGGGAAAAACTGTTTTTT.

The chain carries TRBV18 and TRBJ2-1; possibly TRBD2 for D (6 bases). The CDR3 is 16 residues long. Trimming cost V 4 bases and J 2 bases, with 15 bases left between them. The V gene's germline CDR1 is KGHSH and CDR2 LQKENI. The DNA for the CDR3 is TGTGCCAGCTCACGGGGGATCGGCGGGACCTACAATGAGCAGTTCTTC. Amino acid sequence: CASSRGIGGTYNEQFF.

The genes are TRBV5-1 and TRBJ2-1; D may be TRBD2 (6 bases). V was shortened by 4 bases and J by 3 bases, with 17 bases between the two germline ends. The CDR3 extends over 16 amino acids. Looked up from germline, CDR1 is SGHRS and CDR2 is YFSETQ. CDR3 DNA sequence: TGCGCCAGCAGCGATCCTTCGCGGGACCTCTACAATGAGCAGTTCTTC. Its protein is CASSDPSRDLYNEQFF.

The chain recombines TRBV7-8 with TRBJ2-5; 14 bases map to TRBD2. V lost 2 bases, J lost 3 bases, and 5 bases stayed unmatched. This CDR3 contains 17 residues. Germline-derived CDR1 and CDR2 are SGHVS and FQNEAQ. CDR3 residues: CASSLPTSGRAKETQYF. The CDR3 nucleotides are TGTGCCAGCAGCTTACCGACTAGCGGGAGGGCTAAAGAGACCCAGTACTTC.

The chain is built from TRBV5-1 and TRBJ1-2; no firm D call. Germline V gene sequence: CDR1 SGHRS, CDR2 YFSETQ. V was pared by 0 bases and J by 4 bases, with 13 bases between. This CDR3 has 15 amino acids. This CDR3 reads CASSLDPVSGYGYTF. CDR3 sequence (DNA): TGCGCCAGCAGCTTGGATCCGGTCTCCGGCTATGGCTACACCTTC.

In this sample, this clone turned up once. CDR3 sequence reads: CASSSPETGPWDTIYF. In DNA form, the CDR3 reads TGTGCCAGCAGTTCCCCCGAAACAGGGCCTTGGGACACCATATATTTT. The genes are TRBV28 and TRBJ1-3, with a possible D match to TRBD1 (6 bases). This CDR3 has 16 amino acids. From germline, CDR1 is MDHEN and CDR2 SYDVKM. The V end was cut by 4 bases, the J end by 8 bases, with 21 bases between. The variable domain in full, with the rest retrieved from reference TRBV28 and TRBJ1-3, is DVKVTQSSRYLVKRTGEKVFLECVQDMDHENMFWYRQDPGLGLRLIYFSYDVKMKEKGDIPEGYSVSREKKERFSLILESASTNQTSMYLCASSSPETGPWDTIYFGEGSWLTVV.

V is TRBV20-1 and J is TRBJ2-1; D is unclear. The CDR3 has 11 residues. Trimming left V 3 bases short and J 8 bases short, with 8 bases between. The germline gives CDR1 DFQATT, CDR2 SNEGSKA (reference sequence). The CDR3 coding sequence is TGCAGTGCTAGGGCGGTCTATGAGCAGTTCTTC. Its protein is CSARAVYEQFF.

The rearrangement joins TRBV10-3 to TRBJ2-7; 7 nucleotides line up with TRBD2. There are 12 residues in the CDR3. Looked up from germline, CDR1 is ENHRY and CDR2 is SYGVKD. V trimming: 8 bases; J trimming: 2 bases; junction bases outside the gene matches: 3. CDR3 nucleotide sequence: TGTGCCATCTCCGGGACTACCTACGAGCAGTACTTC. It specifies CAISGTTYEQYF.

The CDR3, as DNA: TGTGCCAGCAGCTTAGCGTCGACGGGAATGGGTGAGCAGTTCTTC. This encodes CASSLASTGMGEQFF. The chain has TRBV7-2 and TRBJ2-1, with a tentative D call TRBD2 (5 bases). Trimming left V 0 bases short and J 9 bases short, with 15 bases between. The CDR3 covers 15 residues. Per germline, CDR1 SGHTA and CDR2 FQGNSA. Together with reference TRBV7-2 and TRBJ2-1, the CDR3 gives the full variable domain: GAGVSQSPSNKVTEKGKDVELRCDPISGHTALYWYRQSLGQGLEFLIYFQGNSAPDKSGLPSDRFSAERTGGSVSTLTIQRTQQEDSAVYLCASSLASTGMGEQFFGPGTRLTVL.

CDR3 sequence reads: CATSPERPGVNEKLFF. In DNA, the CDR3 is TGTGCCACCAGCCCCGAGCGGCCAGGGGTTAATGAAAAACTGTTTTTT. This chain links TRBV15 with TRBJ1-4; weak D call: TRBD1 (6 bases). V was pared by 5 bases and J by 4 bases, with 17 bases between. Germline CDR1 and CDR2: LNHNV and YYDKDF (reference sequence). The CDR3 contains 16 residues.

V and J are TRBV6-1 and TRBJ2-5; 8 nucleotides line up with TRBD1. Germline V gene lookup returns CDR1 MNHNS and CDR2 SASEGT. The junction had 10 bases not matched to a gene; V was cut back by 2 bases and J by 5 bases. The CDR3 runs 16 residues. The CDR3 DNA follows: TGTGCCAGCAGTGAATTGGGGCAGGGGGCGAGGGAGACCCAGTACTTC. Translated, it gives CASSELGQGARETQYF.

The chain employs TRBV29-1 and TRBJ2-7; 13 nucleotides match TRBD2. With V trimmed by 0 bases and J by 3 bases, 2 bases remained unmatched. The CDR3 extends over 15 amino acids. Germline CDR1 and CDR2: SQVTM and ANQGSEA. This CDR3 is CSVEEGLAGNYEQYF. The DNA of the CDR3 is TGCAGCGTTGAAGAGGGACTAGCGGGAAACTACGAGCAGTACTTC.

V and J are TRBV28 and TRBJ1-1; D possibly corresponds to TRBD1 (6 bases). The CDR3 is 15 residues long. Trimming removed 4 bases at V and 2 bases at J, with 14 bases between. Germline V lookup: CDR1 MDHEN, CDR2 SYDVKM. CDR3 nucleotide sequence: TGTGCCAGCAGTTGGGCGGGGGCTCGAAACACTGAAGCTTTCTTT. It encodes CASSWAGARNTEAFF.

The sample holds one count of this clone. The rearrangement uses TRBV7-9 and TRBJ2-5, with no clear D. Trimming removed 11 bases at V and 3 bases at J, with 16 bases between. The CDR3 has 13 residues. Germline V gives CDR1 SEHNR, CDR2 FQNEAQ (reference sequence). CDR3 sequence reads: CASTLGKEETQYF. Here the CDR3 DNA reads TGTGCCTCCACCCTAGGTAAGGAAGAGACCCAGTACTTC. Supplemented by reference TRBV7-9 and TRBJ2-5, the full variable domain reads DTGVSQNPRHKITKRGQNVTFRCDPISEHNRLYWYRQTLGQGPEFLTYFQNEAQLEKSRLLSDRFSAERPKGSFSTLEIQRTEQGDSAMYLCASTLGKEETQYFGPGTRLLVL.

For the CDR3, the DNA is TGTGCCAGCAGTCCCCTAGCGGGAGGGCCAAGGGAGCAGTACTTC. Encoded protein: CASSPLAGGPREQYF. V and J are TRBV27 and TRBJ2-7; TRBD2 matches at 12 bases. Germline CDR1 and CDR2: MNHEY and SMNVEV (reference sequence). Trimming took 5 bases from V and 7 from J; bases not matched to a gene: 9. The CDR3 consists of 15 residues.

The chain uses TRBV11-2 and TRBJ1-4; D uncertain. Germline V gene data show CDR1 as SGHAT and CDR2 as FQNNGV. The V end was cut by 6 bases, the J end by 8 bases, with 7 bases between. The CDR3 length is 11 residues. CDR3 bases: TGTGCCAGCAGACAAAAGGAAAAACTGTTTTTT. Protein product: CASRQKEKLFF.

DNA for the CDR3: TGTGCCAGCAGCTTAGACTTTTACAATGAGCAGTTCTTC. Protein product: CASSLDFYNEQFF. This chain uses TRBV11-2 with TRBJ2-1, with D uncertain. Trimming pared 0 bases from V and 4 bases from J, leaving 4 bases between. This CDR3 comprises 13 residues. CDR1 SGHAT and CDR2 FQNNGV come from the germline V gene.

The rearrangement uses TRBV4-1 and TRBJ2-7; D gene uncertain. Trimming took off 0 bases at V and 7 bases at J, with 7 bases between the two ends. Germline V CDR1 and CDR2: MGHRA, YSYEKL. The CDR3 has 12 amino acids. This CDR3 is CASSQEGEEQYF. The CDR3 DNA is TGCGCCAGCAGCCAAGAGGGCGAAGAGCAGTACTTC.

CDR3 in DNA: TGTGCCAGCAGTTATAGGCTAGCGGGAGTAGGAGATACGCAGTATTTT. It specifies CASSYRLAGVGDTQYF. V is TRBV6-6 and J is TRBJ2-3; the match to TRBD2 covers 10 bases. This CDR3 contains 16 residues. The V gene end was trimmed by 3 bases and the J gene end by 5 bases; junction bases not matched to a gene: 8. The V gene's germline CDR1 is MNHNY and CDR2 SVGAGI (reference sequence).

The rearrangement joins TRBV5-1 to TRBJ2-3, with TRBD2 matching over 13 bases. Trimming removed 6 bases from V and 3 bases from J; junction bases left unmatched: 4. The germline V gene has CDR1 SGHRS and CDR2 YFSETQ. CDR3 size: 15 residues. The CDR3 DNA follows: TGCGCCAGCACCAGACTAGCGGGAGGTACAGATACGCAGTATTTT. Protein: CASTRLAGGTDTQYF.